Each of the 23 T cell receptor beta chains below was sequenced from the same sample in a study of tumor-infiltrating lymphocytes in primary liver carcinoma. From approximately 490 ng total RNA, TCR beta cDNA was generated with a primer in the constant region. Modified slightly, ARM-PCR produced TCR beta libraries over three nested multiplex PCR rounds. For 10 cycles apiece, the opening two PCR rounds ran with TRBV1-TRBV30 forward primers and a C-beta reverse primer. TCRdb itself ran the multiplex PCR reads through MiXCR, one entry per CDR3 protein. The sample holds around 54,000 distinct CDR3 sequences, about 80% seen once. Without any cell sorting, roughly 18-34 mg of bulk tissue yielded co-extracted RNA and DNA. The sequencing sample was made of liver tumor tissue from sampling region 2. The subset is: tumor region T2, inferior pole. The receptors originated from a man in his forties with primary liver carcinoma and hepatitis B virus infection.

Remarks on this clonotype: Its ends do not fully match the called genes, so a read error is possible. The CDR3 bases are TGTGCATGGAGTAGGGAGTCTGGGGCCAACGTCCTGGCTTTC. It yields the protein CAWSRESGANVLAF. V and J are TRBV30 and TRBJ2-6, with D perhaps given as TRBD1 or TRBD2 (5 bases each). CDR1 and CDR2 (germline): GTSNPN, SVGIG (reference sequence). The CDR3 totals 14 residues. The full variable domain, its missing parts supplied by reference TRBV30 and TRBJ2-6, is SQTIHQWPATLVQPVGSPLSLECTVEGTSNPNLYWYRQAAGRGLQLLFYSVGIGQISSEVPQNLSASRPQDRQFILSSKKLLLSDSGFYLCAWSRESGANVLAFGAGSRLTVL.

With regard to this clonotype: The junction differs from germline at one of its ends, possibly a read error. The chain employs TRBV6-5 and TRBJ2-6, with D possibly matching TRBD2 (6 bases). Looked up from germline, CDR1 is MNHEY and CDR2 is SVGAGI. CDR3 length: 17 residues. The CDR3 DNA follows: TGTGCCAGCAGTTCACTAACCAGGAGGGCTGGGGCCTACGTCCTGACTTTC. As protein: CASSSLTRRAGAYVLTF.

As regards this clonotype: This clone may be a read error of a much larger clone one base away. The V gene is TRBV28, the J gene TRBJ2-1; unclear D gene. V lost 2 bases, J lost 2 bases, and 7 bases lay in between. Germline-derived CDR1 and CDR2 are MDHEN and SYDVKM. The CDR3 extends over 14 amino acids. CDR3 protein: CASSLLGTYNEQFF. DNA for the CDR3: TGTGCCAGCAGTTTACTAGGTACCTACAATGAGCAGTTCTTC.

On this clonotype: Likely a read error: the CDR3 ends without its conserved phenylalanine or tryptophan. The rearrangement joins TRBV4-1 to TRBJ2-7; D might be TRBD2 (6 bases). The CDR3 extends over 16 amino acids. The V gene's germline CDR1 is MGHRA and CDR2 YSYEKL. The DNA for the CDR3 is TGCGCCAGCAGCCAAGATTTTAGCGGAAGCTCCTGCGAGCAGTACCAC. Translating it yields CASSQDFSGSSCEQYH.

There are a few counts of this clonotype. At one end, the junction sequence differs from germline, possibly due to a read error. The rearrangement joins TRBV11-2 to TRBJ2-1, with D tentatively TRBD1 or TRBD2 (5 bases each). The CDR3 has 13 amino acids. Germline values: CDR1 SGHAT, CDR2 FQNNGV. The CDR3 coding sequence is TGTGCCAGCAATCGGGGCTCTGAGAATGAGCAGTCCTTC. It translates to CASNRGSENEQSF.

This clonotype was seen repeatedly, ten times or more. DNA of the CDR3: TGTGCCAGCAGGCCTGAGGGACTAGCGGGAGGTGAGCAGTTCTTC. The encoded protein is CASRPEGLAGGEQFF. The V and J genes are TRBV6-5 and TRBJ2-1; 15 bases are shared with TRBD2. This CDR3 region has 15 residues. Germline CDR1 and CDR2: MNHEY and SVGAGI. J gave up 9 bases and V 6 bases, and 6 bases lay outside the gene matches.

This clonotype rates as medium-sized. The chain recombines TRBV11-2 with TRBJ2-1; 7 nucleotides line up with TRBD2. This CDR3 has 12 residues. Germline trimming cut 5 bases from V and 7 bases from J; bases unmatched to any gene: 2. Germline V CDR1 and CDR2: SGHAT, FQNNGV. The CDR3 is CASSISGNEQFF. CDR3 DNA sequence: TGTGCCAGCAGCATTAGCGGGAATGAGCAGTTCTTC. Based on the CDR3 plus reference TRBV11-2 and TRBJ2-1, the full variable domain is EAGVAQSPRYKIIEKRQSVAFWCNPISGHATLYWYQQILGQGPKLLIQFQNNGVVDDSQLPKDRFSAERLKGVDSTLKIQPAKLEDSAVYLCASSISGNEQFFGPGTRLTVL.

For this clonotype: No conserved phenylalanine or tryptophan ends this CDR3, so it is likely a read error. The chain links TRBV4-1 to TRBJ2-5, with 7 bases that match TRBD1. Germline CDR1 reads MGHRA; CDR2 reads YSYEKL. This CDR3 is 15 amino acids long. This chain's CDR3 is CANSLDPGQQETQYS. The CDR3 DNA reads as TGCGCCAACAGCCTGGACCCGGGACAGCAAGAGACCCAGTACTCC.

Comments on this clonotype: The junction does not match germline at one end; this may be a read error. V is TRBV5-4 and J is TRBJ2-1; possible D gene TRBD2, 5 bases. Germline CDR1 and CDR2: SGHNT and YYREEE (reference sequence). This CDR3 comprises 11 residues. CDR3 DNA: TGTTCCAGCGGCTTAAGTAATGAGCAGTTCTTC. It yields the protein CSSGLSNEQFF.

Regarding this clonotype: At one of its ends the junction is not consistent with the germline gene, which may arise from a read error. This chain uses TRBV12-3 or TRBV12-4 with TRBJ1-1; the match to TRBD1 covers 7 bases. This CDR3 has 13 residues. This CDR3 reads CASTVTGLTEASF. CDR3 coding DNA: TGTGCCAGCACTGTGACAGGGTTGACTGAAGCTTCCTTT.

This rearrangement joins TRBV12-3 or TRBV12-4 to TRBJ2-1, with 9 bases identical to TRBD1. J gave up 3 bases and V 5 bases, and 5 bases lay outside the gene matches. There are 15 residues in the CDR3. CDR3 in amino acids: CASSNDRGNYNEQFF. The CDR3 coding sequence is TGTGCCAGCAGTAATGACAGGGGGAACTACAATGAGCAGTTCTTC.

Details on this clonotype: A read error may produce the germline difference seen at one junction end. The chain has TRBV11-2 and TRBJ2-5; D remains unclear. This CDR3 contains 13 residues. Germline V gene lookup returns CDR1 SGHAT and CDR2 FQNNGV. This CDR3 reads CASSLDFLETQNF. The CDR3, as DNA: TGTGCCAGCAGCTTAGATTTTTTGGAGACCCAGAATTTC. The complete variable domain, with remaining parts taken from reference TRBV11-2 and TRBJ2-5, reads EAGVAQSPRYKIIEKRQSVAFWCNPISGHATLYWYQQILGQGPKLLIQFQNNGVVDDSQLPKDRFSAERLKGVDSTLKIQPAKLEDSAVYLCASSLDFLETQNFGPGTRLLVL.

There are many counts of this clonotype. The chain links TRBV28 to TRBJ2-3, with D tentatively TRBD2 (6 bases). This CDR3 has 14 amino acids. V was clipped by 6 bases and J by 6 bases, with 16 bases between them. CDR1 and CDR2 (germline): MDHEN, SYDVKM. The CDR3 spells CASRGLGVMDTQYF. DNA of the CDR3: TGTGCCAGCAGGGGACTGGGGGTAATGGATACGCAGTATTTT.

Comments on this clonotype: The conserved phenylalanine or tryptophan is not found at the CDR3 terminus, so this likely reflects a read error. The J gene is TRBJ2-2, the V gene TRBV29-1; D perhaps matches TRBD2 (5 bases). Germline V gene lookup returns CDR1 SQVTM and CDR2 ANQGSEA. This CDR3 has 13 amino acids. The CDR3 region has the DNA TGCGGTGCGTGGCGGGTGAACACCGGGGAGCTGTTTCTT. Translation gives CGAWRVNTGELFL.

As for this clonotype: The CDR3 carries no conserved terminal phenylalanine or tryptophan, so it likely arises from a read error. The DNA is left out, because the CDR3 cannot be placed on it with certainty; the CDR3 is given as TCRdb lists it. This chain connects TRBV6-5 to TRBJ2-7; no DNA check was done on the table's D call, TRBD2. From its first to its last residue, the CDR3 has 14 amino acids. Germline CDR1 and CDR2: MNHEY and SVGAGI. CDR3 sequence: CASRPEGLAYDRYL.

Many counts were recorded for this clonotype. The V call is TRBV29-1, the J call TRBJ1-1; D not resolved. This CDR3 comprises 13 residues. V lost 0 bases and J lost 1, with 6 bases in between. Germline CDR1 is SQVTM and CDR2 is ANQGSEA. The chain's CDR3 is CSVEDDGNTEAFF. The CDR3 coding sequence is TGCAGCGTTGAAGACGACGGGAACACTGAAGCTTTCTTT. Looking up the rest from reference TRBV29-1 and TRBJ1-1 gives the full variable domain: SAVISQKPSRDICQRGTSLTIQCQVDSQVTMMFWYRQQPGQSLTLIATANQGSEATYESGFVIDKFPISRPNLTFSTLTVSNMSPEDSSIYLCSVEDDGNTEAFFGQGTRLTVV.

This clonotype was seen many times. The genes are TRBV28 and TRBJ1-1, with 8 bases fitting TRBD1. The CDR3 extends over 15 amino acids. CDR1 and CDR2 from the germline V gene are MDHEN and SYDVKM. Unmatched junction bases numbered 10, after V lost 7 bases and J lost 3 bases. The CDR3, as DNA: TGTGCCAGCAAAGCAGGGGGCAGGACCGACACTGAAGCTTTCTTT. It specifies CASKAGGRTDTEAFF.

As regards this clonotype: At one end, the junction sequence differs from germline, possibly due to a read error. The DNA of the CDR3 is TGCGCCACTTCGGGACAGGCACTCGAATCTTTCTTT. This translates into CATSGQALESFF. This rearrangement joins TRBV6-1 to TRBJ1-1, with 8 bases lining up with TRBD1. Germline V CDR1 and CDR2: MNHNS, SASEGT. The CDR3 is 12 residues long.

For this clonotype: An end of the junction does not agree with germline; a read error may underlie this. This sequence joins TRBV5-1 and TRBJ2-3; possible D gene TRBD1, 6 bases. CDR1 and CDR2 (germline): SGHRS, YFSETQ. The CDR3 has 12 amino acids. CDR3 in amino acids: CASTGQLDTRYF. The CDR3 DNA follows: TGCGCCAGCACAGGACAGTTAGATACGCGGTATTTT.

Regarding this clonotype: A much more abundant neighbour one base away suggests this may be a read error. The V and J genes are TRBV28 and TRBJ1-4; possibly TRBD1 for D (6 bases). The V gene lost 6 bases and the J gene lost 7 bases, with 21 bases spanning the gap. CDR3 size: 16 residues. CDR1 is MDHEN, CDR2 SYDVKM, per germline. This chain's CDR3 is CASSSNNGTKGEKLFF. Written as DNA, the CDR3 is TGTGCCAGCAGCTCTAACAACGGGACAAAGGGTGAAAAACTGTTTTTT.

The sample holds many counts of this clonotype. The chain uses TRBV4-2 and TRBJ1-2; TRBD1 aligns across 11 bases. The CDR3 is made up of 17 amino acids. The germline V gene encodes CDR1 LGHNA and CDR2 YNFKEQ. With 0 bases clipped from V and 7 bases from J, the junction kept 10 bases outside the gene matches. The CDR3 nucleotides read TGTGCCAGCAGCCAAGAAGGGGGACCGGGACAGGGGGGTGGCTACACCTTC. It yields the protein CASSQEGGPGQGGGYTF.

V usage is TRBV5-4 and J usage is TRBJ2-5; a possible D gene is TRBD2 (6 bases). Between the trimmed V and J ends, which lost 5 bases and 3 bases, there was a span of 14 bases. Germline CDR1 SGHNT, CDR2 YYREEE (reference sequence). This CDR3 comprises 14 residues. The CDR3 region is CASRSWGDEETQYF. The CDR3 nucleotides are TGTGCCAGCAGGTCGTGGGGGGATGAAGAGACCCAGTACTTC.

Comments on this clonotype: The conserved phenylalanine or tryptophan is not found at the CDR3 terminus, so this likely reflects a read error. The chain recombines TRBV12-3 or TRBV12-4 with TRBJ1-2; weak D call: TRBD1 (6 bases). This CDR3 region has 14 residues. The CDR3 DNA sequence: TGTACCAGCAGTTCCACAGGGTACGGGGGTGGCTACACCTTA. Translating gives CTSSSTGYGGGYTL.